This TCR beta chain was sequenced for a study of blood T cell repertoires in COVID-19. In the study overall: Acute-phase and convalescent COVID-19 samples originated in the United States, Italy and Spain. PBMCs, B-cell-depleted T cells, or T cells were the source of the cDNA or gDNA that made up the material.

Germline CDR1 and CDR2: LNHDA and SQIVND (reference sequence). Trimming took 3 bases from V and 4 from J, leaving 12 bases between them. The CDR3 runs to 15 residues. Sequencing used immunoSEQ multiplex PCR; TCRdb keeps in-frame clones, though not all of them. The repertoire holds about 200,000 clones, approximately 83% seen once, with over 2.5% in the top ten. This receptor was obtained from a man aged 55 to 70 with acute or convalescent COVID-19. The V and J genes are TRBV19 and TRBJ2-2; the D is unclear. The sample taken for sequencing was peripheral blood. DNA of the CDR3: TGTGCCAGTAGTATGTCCGGAACGGGCACCGGGGAGCTGTTTTTT. Its translation is CASSMSGTGTGELFF.